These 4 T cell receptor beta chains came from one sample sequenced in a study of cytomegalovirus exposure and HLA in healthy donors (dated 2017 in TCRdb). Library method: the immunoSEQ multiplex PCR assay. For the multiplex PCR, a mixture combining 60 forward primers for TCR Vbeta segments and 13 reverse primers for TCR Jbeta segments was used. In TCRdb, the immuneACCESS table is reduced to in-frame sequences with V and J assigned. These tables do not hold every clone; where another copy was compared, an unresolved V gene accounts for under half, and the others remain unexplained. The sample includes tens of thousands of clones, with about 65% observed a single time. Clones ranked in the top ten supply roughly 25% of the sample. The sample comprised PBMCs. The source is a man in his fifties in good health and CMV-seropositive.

CDR3 sequence reads: CASSPRTSSYNEQFF. The CDR3 DNA reads as TGTGCCAGCAGTCCGCGGACTAGTTCCTACAATGAGCAGTTCTTC. V gene TRBV27 combines with J gene TRBJ2-1, with 7 bases identical to TRBD2. V shed 5 bases and J 1 base; nucleotides not matched to a gene: 5. In germline, CDR1 is MNHEY, CDR2 SMNVEV (reference sequence). This CDR3 region has 15 residues.

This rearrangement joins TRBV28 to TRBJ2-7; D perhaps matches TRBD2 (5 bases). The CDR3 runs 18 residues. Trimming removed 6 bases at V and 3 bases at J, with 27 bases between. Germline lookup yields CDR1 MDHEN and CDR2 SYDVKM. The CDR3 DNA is TGTGCCAGCAGACCTCACCACGGGGTAAGAAGCCCTAGCTACGAGCAGTACTTC. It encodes CASRPHHGVRSPSYEQYF.

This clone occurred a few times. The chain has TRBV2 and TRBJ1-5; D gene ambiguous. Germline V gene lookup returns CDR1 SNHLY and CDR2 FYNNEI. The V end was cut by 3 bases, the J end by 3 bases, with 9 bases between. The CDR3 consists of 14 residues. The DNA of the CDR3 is TGTGCCAGCAGTGACCCAGGATTCAATCAGCCCCAGCATTTT. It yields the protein CASSDPGFNQPQHF.

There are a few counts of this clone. The CDR3 reads CASSLSGSEGEQYF. For the CDR3, the DNA is TGTGCCAGCAGTCTTAGCGGGAGTGAGGGCGAGCAGTACTTC. The rearrangement joins TRBV27 to TRBJ2-5; TRBD2 aligns across 9 bases. The J call may not be correct, given that the DNA end is closer to TRBJ2-7. The CDR3 has 14 amino acids. Germline V gene lookup returns CDR1 MNHEY and CDR2 SMNVEV (reference sequence).